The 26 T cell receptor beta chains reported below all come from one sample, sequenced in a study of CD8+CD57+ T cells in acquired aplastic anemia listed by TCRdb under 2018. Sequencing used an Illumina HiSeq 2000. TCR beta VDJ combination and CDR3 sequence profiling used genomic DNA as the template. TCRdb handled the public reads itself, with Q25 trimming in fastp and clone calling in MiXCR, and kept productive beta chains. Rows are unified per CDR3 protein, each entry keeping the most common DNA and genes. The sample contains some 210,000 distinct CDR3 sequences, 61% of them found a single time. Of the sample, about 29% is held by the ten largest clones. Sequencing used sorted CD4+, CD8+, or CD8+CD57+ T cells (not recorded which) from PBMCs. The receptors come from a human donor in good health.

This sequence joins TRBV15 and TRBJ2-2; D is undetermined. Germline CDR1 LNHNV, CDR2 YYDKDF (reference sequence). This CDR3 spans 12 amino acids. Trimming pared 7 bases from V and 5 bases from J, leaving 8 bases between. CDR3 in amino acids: CATTNRTGELFF. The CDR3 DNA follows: TGTGCCACCACCAACAGAACCGGGGAGCTGTTTTTT.

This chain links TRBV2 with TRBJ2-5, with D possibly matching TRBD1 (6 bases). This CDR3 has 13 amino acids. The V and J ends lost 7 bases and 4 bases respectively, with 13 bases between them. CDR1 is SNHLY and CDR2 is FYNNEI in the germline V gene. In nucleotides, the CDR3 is TGTGCCAGCATTTTTCAGGGGTCAGAGACCCAGTACTTC. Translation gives CASIFQGSETQYF.

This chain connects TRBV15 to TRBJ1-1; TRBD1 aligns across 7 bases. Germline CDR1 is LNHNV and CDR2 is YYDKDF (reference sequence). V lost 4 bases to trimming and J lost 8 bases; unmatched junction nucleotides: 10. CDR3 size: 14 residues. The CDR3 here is CATSTRTGATEAFF. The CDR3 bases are TGTGCCACCAGCACAAGGACAGGTGCCACCGAAGCTTTCTTT.

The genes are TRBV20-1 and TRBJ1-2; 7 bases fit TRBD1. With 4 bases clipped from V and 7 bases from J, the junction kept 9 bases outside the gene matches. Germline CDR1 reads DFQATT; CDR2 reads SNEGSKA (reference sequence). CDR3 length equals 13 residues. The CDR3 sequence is CSANDRVASGYTF. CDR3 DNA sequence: TGCAGTGCTAACGACAGGGTTGCGAGTGGCTACACCTTC.

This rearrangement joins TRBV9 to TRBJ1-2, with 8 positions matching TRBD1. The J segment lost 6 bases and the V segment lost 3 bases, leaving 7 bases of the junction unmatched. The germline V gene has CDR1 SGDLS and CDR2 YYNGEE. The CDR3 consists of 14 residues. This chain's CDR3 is CASSEDRERDGYTF. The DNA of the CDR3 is TGTGCCAGCAGCGAGGACAGGGAGCGGGATGGCTACACCTTC.

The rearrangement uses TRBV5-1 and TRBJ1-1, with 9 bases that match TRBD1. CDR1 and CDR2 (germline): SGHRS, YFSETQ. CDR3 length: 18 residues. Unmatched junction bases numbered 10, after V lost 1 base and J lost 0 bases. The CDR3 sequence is CASSLSRPGTGLNTEAFF. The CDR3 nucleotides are TGCGCCAGCAGCTTGTCTCGACCCGGGACAGGGCTGAACACTGAAGCTTTCTTT.

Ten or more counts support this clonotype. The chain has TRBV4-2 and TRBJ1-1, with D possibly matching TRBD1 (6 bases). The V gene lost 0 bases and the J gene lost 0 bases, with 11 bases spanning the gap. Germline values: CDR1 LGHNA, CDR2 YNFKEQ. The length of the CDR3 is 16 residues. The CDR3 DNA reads TGTGCCAGCAGCCAAGACACAGGGAAACTGAACACTGAAGCTTTCTTT. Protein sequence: CASSQDTGKLNTEAFF.

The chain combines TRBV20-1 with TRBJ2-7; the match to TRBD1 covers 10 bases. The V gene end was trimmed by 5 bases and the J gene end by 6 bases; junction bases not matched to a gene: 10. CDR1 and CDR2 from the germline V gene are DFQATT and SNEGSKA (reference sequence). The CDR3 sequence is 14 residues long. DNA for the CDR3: TGCAGTGCTCACCCCGGGACAGGGGTTTCCGAGCAGTACTTC. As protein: CSAHPGTGVSEQYF.

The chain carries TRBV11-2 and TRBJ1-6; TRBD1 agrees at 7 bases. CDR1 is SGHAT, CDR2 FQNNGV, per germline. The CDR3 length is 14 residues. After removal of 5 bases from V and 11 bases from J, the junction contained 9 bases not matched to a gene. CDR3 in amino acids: CASSHDRDVTPLHF. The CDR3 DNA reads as TGTGCCAGCAGCCACGACAGGGACGTGACACCCCTCCACTTT.

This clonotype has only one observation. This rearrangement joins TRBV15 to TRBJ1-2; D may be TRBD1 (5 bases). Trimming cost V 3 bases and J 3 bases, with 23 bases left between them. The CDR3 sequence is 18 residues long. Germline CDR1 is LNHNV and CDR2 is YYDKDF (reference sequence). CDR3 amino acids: CATSSEVFQGPPYYGYTF. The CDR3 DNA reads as TGTGCCACCAGCAGTGAAGTTTTCCAGGGCCCTCCTTACTATGGCTACACCTTC.

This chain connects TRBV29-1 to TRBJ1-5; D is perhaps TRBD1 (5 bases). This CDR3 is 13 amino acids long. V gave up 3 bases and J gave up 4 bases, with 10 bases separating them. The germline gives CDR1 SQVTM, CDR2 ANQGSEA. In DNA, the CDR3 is TGCAGCGTTGAGGTGACAGCTAATCAGCCCCAGCATTTT. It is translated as CSVEVTANQPQHF.

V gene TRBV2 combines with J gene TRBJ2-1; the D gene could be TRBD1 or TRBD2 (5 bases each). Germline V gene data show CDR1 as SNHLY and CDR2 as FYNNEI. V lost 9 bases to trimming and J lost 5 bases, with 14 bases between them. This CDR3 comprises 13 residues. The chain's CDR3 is CARTGPSNNEQFF. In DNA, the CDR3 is TGTGCCAGGACGGGGCCGAGTAACAATGAGCAGTTCTTC.

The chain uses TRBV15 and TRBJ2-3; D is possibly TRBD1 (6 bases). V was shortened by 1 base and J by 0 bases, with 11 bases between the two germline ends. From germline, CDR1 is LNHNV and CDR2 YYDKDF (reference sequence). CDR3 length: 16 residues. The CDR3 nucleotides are TGTGCCACCAGCAGAGTGAATCAGGGGAGCACAGATACGCAGTATTTT. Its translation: CATSRVNQGSTDTQYF.

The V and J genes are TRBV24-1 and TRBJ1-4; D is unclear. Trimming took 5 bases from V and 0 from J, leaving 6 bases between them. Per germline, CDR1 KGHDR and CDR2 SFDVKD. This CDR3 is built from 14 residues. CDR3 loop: CATSVGTTNEKLFF. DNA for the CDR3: TGTGCCACCAGTGTTGGTACAACTAATGAAAAACTGTTTTTT.

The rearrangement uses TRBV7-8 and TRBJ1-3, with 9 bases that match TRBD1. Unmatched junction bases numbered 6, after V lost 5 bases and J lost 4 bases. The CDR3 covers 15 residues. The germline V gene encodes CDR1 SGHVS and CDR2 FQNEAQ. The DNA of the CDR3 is TGTGCCAGCAGCCCCCGGACAGGGGTGGGAAACACCATATATTTT. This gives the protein CASSPRTGVGNTIYF.

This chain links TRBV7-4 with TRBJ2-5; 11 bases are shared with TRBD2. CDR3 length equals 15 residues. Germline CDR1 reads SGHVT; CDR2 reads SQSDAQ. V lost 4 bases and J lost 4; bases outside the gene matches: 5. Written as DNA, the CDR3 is TGTGCCAGCAGCTCTCGGACTAGCGGGCCAGAGACCCAGTACTTC. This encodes CASSSRTSGPETQYF.

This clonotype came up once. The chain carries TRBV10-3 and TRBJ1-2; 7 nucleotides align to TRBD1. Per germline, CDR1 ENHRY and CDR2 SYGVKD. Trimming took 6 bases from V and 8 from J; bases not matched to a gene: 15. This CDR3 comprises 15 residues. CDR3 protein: CAIREGPLTGDGYTF. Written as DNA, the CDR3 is TGTGCCATCAGGGAAGGTCCCCTAACAGGGGACGGCTACACCTTC.

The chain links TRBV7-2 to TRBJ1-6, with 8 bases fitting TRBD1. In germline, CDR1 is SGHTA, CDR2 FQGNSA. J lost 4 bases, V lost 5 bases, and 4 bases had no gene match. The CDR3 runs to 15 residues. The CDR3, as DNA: TGTGCCAGCAGCCCCCGGGACAGGTATAATTCACCCCTCCACTTT. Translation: CASSPRDRYNSPLHF.

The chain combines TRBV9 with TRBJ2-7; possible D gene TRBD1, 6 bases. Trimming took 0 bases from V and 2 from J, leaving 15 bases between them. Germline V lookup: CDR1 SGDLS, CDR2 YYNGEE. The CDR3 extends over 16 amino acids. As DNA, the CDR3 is TGTGCCAGCAGCGTAGGTGAGGGACAAACGACCTACGAGCAGTACTTC. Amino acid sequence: CASSVGEGQTTYEQYF.

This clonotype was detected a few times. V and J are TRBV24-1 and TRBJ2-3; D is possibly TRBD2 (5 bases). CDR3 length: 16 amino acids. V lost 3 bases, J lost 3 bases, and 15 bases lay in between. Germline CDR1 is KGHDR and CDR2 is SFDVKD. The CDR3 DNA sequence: TGTGCCACCAGTGATGGAGCGGAGGCTAGTACAGATACGCAGTATTTT. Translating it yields CATSDGAEASTDTQYF.

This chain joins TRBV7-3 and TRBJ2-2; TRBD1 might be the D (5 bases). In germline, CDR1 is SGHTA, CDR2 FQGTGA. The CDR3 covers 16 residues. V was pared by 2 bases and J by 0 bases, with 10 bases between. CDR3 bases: TGTGCCAGCAGCTTATCTGGGGCTGCGAACACCGGGGAGCTGTTTTTT. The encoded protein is CASSLSGAANTGELFF. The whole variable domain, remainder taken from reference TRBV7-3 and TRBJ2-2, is GAGVSQTPSNKVTEKGKYVELRCDPISGHTALYWYRQSLGQGPEFLIYFQGTGAADDSGLPNDRFFAVRPEGSVSTLKIQRTERGDSAVYLCASSLSGAANTGELFFGEGSRLTVL.

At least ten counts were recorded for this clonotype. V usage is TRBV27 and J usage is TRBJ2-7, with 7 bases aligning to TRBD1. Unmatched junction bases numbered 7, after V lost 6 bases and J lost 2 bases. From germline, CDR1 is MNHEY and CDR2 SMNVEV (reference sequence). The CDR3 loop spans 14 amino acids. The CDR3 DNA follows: TGTGCCAGCAGCTTGTCCGGACAGGCCTACGAGCAGTACTTC. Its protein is CASSLSGQAYEQYF.

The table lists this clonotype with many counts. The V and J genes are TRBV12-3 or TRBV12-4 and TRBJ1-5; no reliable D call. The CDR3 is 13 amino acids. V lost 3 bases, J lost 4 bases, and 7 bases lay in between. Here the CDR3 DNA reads TGTGCCAGCAGTTTCTCGGAGAATCAGCCCCAGCATTTT. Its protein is CASSFSENQPQHF.

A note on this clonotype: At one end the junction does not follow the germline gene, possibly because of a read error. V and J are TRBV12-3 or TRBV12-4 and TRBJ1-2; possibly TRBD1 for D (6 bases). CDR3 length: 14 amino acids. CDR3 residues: CASSVVGGGYDYTF. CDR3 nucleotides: TGTGCCAGCAGCGTAGTTGGAGGGGGGTATGACTACACCTTC.

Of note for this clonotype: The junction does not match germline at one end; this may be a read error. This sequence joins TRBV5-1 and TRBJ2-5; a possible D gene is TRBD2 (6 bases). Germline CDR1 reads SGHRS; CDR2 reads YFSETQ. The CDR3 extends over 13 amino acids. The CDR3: CASSRGDGETQYF. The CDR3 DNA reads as TGTGCCAGCAGTCGCGGGGATGGAGAGACCCAGTACTTC.

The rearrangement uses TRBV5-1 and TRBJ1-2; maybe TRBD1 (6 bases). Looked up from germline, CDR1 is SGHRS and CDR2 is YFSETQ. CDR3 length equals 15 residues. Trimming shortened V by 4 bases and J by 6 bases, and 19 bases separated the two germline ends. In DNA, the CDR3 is TGCGCCAGCAGCCAGCGCTCACAGGGAATACATGGCTACACCTTC. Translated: CASSQRSQGIHGYTF.